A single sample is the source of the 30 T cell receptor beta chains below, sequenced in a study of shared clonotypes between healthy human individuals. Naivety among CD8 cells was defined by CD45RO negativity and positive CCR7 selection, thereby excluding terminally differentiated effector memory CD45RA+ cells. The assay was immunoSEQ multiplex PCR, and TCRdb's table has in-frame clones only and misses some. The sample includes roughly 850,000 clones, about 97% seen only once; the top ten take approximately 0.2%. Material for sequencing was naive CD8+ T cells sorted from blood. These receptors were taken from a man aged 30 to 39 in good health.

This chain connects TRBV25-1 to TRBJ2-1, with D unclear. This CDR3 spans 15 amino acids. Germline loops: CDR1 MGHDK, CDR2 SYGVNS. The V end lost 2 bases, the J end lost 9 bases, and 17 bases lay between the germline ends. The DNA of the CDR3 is TGTGCCAGCAGTGAAGATGGTGGGGTCTGGTTTGAGCAGTTCTTC. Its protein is CASSEDGGVWFEQFF.

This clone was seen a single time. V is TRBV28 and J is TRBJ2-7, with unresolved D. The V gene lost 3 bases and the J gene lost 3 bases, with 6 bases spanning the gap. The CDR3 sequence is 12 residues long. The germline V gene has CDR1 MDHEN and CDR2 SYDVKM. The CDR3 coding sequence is TGTGCCAGCAGTTTCAGGATCTACGAGCAGTACTTC. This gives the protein CASSFRIYEQYF. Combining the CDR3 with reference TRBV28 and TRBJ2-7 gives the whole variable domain DVKVTQSSRYLVKRTGEKVFLECVQDMDHENMFWYRQDPGLGLRLIYFSYDVKMKEKGDIPEGYSVSREKKERFSLILESASTNQTSMYLCASSFRIYEQYFGPGTRLTVT.

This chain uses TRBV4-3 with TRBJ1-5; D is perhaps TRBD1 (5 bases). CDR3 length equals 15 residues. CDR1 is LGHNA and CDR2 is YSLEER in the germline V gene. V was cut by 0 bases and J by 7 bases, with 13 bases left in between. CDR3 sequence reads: CASSQDPGAGQPQHF. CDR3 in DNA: TGCGCCAGCAGCCAAGATCCCGGGGCGGGGCAGCCCCAGCATTTT.

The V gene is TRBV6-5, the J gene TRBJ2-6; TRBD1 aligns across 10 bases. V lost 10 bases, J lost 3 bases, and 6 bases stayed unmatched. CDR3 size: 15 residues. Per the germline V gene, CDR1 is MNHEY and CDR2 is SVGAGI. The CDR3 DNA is TGTGCCACTGGGACAGGGGACCGTGGGGCCAACGTCCTGACTTTC. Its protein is CATGTGDRGANVLTF.

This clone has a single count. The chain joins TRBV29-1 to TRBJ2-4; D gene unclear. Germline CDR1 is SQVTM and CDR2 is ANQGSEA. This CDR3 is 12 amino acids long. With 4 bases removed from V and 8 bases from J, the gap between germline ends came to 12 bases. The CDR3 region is CSVVWNGDIQYF. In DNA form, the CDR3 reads TGCAGCGTTGTTTGGAATGGGGACATTCAGTACTTC.

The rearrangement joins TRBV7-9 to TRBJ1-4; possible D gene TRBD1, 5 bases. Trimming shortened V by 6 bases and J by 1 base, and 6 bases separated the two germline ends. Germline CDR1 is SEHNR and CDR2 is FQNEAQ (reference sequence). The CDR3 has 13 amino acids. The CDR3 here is CASRGVTNEKLFF. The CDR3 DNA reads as TGTGCCAGCAGAGGGGTAACTAATGAAAAACTGTTTTTT.

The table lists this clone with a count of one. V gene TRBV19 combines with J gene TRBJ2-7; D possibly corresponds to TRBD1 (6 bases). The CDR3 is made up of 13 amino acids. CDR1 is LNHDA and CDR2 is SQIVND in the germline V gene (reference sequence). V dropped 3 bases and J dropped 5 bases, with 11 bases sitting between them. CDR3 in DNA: TGTGCCAGTAGTATGCTTCAGGGGAACGAGCAGTACTTC. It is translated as CASSMLQGNEQYF.

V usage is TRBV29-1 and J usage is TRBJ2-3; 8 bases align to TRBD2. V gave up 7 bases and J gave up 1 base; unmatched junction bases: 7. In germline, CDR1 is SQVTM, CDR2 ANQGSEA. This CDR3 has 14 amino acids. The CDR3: CSALLAAGTDTQYF. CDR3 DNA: TGCAGCGCTCTACTAGCGGCAGGCACAGATACGCAGTATTTT.

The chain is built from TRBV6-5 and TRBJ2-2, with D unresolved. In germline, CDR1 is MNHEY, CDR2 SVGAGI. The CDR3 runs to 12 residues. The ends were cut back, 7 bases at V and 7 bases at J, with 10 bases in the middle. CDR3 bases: TGTGCCAGCATGAGATACGACGGGGAGCTGTTTTTT. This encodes CASMRYDGELFF.

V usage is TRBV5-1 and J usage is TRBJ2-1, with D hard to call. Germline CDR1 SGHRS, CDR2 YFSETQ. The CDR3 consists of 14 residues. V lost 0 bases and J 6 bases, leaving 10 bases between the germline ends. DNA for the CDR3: TGCGCCAGCAGCTTGGGGACCTCTGGCAATGAGCAGTTCTTC. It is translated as CASSLGTSGNEQFF.

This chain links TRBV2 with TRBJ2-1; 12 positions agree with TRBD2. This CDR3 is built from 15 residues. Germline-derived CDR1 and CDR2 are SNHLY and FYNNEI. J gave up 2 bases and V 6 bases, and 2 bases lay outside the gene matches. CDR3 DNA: TGTGCCAGCAGAACTAGCGGGAGGACCTACAATGAGCAGTTCTTC. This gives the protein CASRTSGRTYNEQFF.

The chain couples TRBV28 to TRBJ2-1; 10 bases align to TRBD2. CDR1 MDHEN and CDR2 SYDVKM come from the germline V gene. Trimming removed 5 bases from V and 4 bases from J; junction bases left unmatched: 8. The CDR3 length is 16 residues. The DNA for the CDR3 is TGTGCCAGCAGTAGAGGTTCTAGCGGGAGATACAATGAGCAGTTCTTC. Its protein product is CASSRGSSGRYNEQFF.

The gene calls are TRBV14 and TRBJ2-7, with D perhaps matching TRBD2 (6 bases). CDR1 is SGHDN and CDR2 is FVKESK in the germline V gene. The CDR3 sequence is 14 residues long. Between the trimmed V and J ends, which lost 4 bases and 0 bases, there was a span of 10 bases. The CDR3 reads CASSPPGGSYEQYF. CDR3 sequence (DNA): TGTGCCAGCAGCCCTCCCGGGGGCTCCTACGAGCAGTACTTC.

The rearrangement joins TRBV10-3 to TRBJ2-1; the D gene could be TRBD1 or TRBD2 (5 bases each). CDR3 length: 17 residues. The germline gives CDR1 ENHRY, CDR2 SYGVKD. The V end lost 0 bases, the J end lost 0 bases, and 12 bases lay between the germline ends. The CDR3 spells CAISESIGESSYNEQFF. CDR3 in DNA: TGTGCCATCAGTGAGTCGATAGGGGAGAGCTCCTACAATGAGCAGTTCTTC.

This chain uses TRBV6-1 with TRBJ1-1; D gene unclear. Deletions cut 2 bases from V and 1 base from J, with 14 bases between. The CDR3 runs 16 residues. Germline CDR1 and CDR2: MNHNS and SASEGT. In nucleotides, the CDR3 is TGTGCCAGCAGTGAACTGCTATTGACCGAGAACACTGAAGCTTTCTTT. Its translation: CASSELLLTENTEAFF.

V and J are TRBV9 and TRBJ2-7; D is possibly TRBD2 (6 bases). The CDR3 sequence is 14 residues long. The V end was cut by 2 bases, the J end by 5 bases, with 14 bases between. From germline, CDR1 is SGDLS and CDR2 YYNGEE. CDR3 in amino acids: CASSVYGSGHEQYF. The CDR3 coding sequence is TGTGCCAGCAGCGTGTACGGGAGCGGTCACGAGCAGTACTTC.

The CDR3 sequence: CASSPGDSGQETQYF. The CDR3 region has the DNA TGTGCCAGCTCACCCGGGGACAGCGGTCAAGAGACCCAGTACTTC. The chain couples TRBV18 to TRBJ2-5; 7 nucleotides match TRBD1. The germline V gene encodes CDR1 KGHSH and CDR2 LQKENI. The J segment lost 2 bases and the V segment lost 3 bases, leaving 6 bases of the junction unmatched. This CDR3 is 15 amino acids long.

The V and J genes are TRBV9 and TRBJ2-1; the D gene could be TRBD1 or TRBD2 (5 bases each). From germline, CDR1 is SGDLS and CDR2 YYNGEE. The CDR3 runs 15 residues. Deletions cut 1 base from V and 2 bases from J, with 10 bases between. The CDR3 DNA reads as TGTGCCAGCAGCGTATGGGGGAAGGCCTACAATGAGCAGTTCTTC. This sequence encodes CASSVWGKAYNEQFF.

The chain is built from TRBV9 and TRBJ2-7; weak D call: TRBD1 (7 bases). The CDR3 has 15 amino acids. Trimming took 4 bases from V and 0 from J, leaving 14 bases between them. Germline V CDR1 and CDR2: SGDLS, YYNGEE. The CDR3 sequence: CASSPRGDRSYEQYF. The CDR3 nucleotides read TGTGCCAGCAGCCCCAGGGGGGACCGCTCCTACGAGCAGTACTTC.

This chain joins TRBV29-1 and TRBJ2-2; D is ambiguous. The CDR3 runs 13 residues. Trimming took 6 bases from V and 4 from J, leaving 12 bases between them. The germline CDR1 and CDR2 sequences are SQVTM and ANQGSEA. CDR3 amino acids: CSVQLSITGELFF. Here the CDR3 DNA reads TGCAGCGTCCAACTTTCTATCACCGGGGAGCTGTTTTTT.

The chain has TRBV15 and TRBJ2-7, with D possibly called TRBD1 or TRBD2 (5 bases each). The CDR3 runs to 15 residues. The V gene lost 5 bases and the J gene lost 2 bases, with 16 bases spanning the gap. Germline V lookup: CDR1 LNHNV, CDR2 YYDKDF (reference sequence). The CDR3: CATSEGSGTTYEQYF. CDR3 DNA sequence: TGTGCCACCAGCGAGGGGAGCGGAACGACCTACGAGCAGTACTTC.

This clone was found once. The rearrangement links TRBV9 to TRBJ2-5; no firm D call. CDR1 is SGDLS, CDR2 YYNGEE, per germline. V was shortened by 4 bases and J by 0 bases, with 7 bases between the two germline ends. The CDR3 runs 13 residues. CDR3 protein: CASSPQYQETQYF. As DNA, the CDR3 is TGTGCCAGCAGCCCCCAGTACCAAGAGACCCAGTACTTC.

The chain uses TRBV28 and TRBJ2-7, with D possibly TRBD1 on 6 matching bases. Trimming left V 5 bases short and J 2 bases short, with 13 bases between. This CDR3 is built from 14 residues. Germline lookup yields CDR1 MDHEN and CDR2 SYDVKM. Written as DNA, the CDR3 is TGTGCCAGCAGTCCTCTGACAGGAACCTACGAGCAGTACTTC. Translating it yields CASSPLTGTYEQYF.

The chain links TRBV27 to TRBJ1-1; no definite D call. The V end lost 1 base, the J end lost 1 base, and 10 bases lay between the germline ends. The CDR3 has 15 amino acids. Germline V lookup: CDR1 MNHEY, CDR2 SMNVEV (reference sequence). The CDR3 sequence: CASSLLPGWNTEAFF. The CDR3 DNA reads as TGTGCCAGCAGTTTATTGCCGGGTTGGAACACTGAAGCTTTCTTT.

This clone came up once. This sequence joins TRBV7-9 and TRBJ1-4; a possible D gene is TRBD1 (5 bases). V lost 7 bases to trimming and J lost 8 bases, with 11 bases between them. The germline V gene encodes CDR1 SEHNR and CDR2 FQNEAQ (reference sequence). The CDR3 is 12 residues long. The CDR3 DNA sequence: TGTGCCAGCACCGCCTGGGGGGAAAAACTGTTTTTT. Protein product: CASTAWGEKLFF. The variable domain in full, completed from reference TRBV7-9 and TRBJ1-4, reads DTGVSQNPRHKITKRGQNVTFRCDPISEHNRLYWYRQTLGQGPEFLTYFQNEAQLEKSRLLSDRFSAERPKGSFSTLEIQRTEQGDSAMYLCASTAWGEKLFFGSGTQLSVL.

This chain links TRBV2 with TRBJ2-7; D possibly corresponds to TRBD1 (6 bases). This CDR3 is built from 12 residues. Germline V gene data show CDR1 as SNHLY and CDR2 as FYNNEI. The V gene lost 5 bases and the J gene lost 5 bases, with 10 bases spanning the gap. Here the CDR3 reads CASSPWTDEQYF. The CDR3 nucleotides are TGTGCCAGCAGTCCCTGGACAGACGAGCAGTACTTC.

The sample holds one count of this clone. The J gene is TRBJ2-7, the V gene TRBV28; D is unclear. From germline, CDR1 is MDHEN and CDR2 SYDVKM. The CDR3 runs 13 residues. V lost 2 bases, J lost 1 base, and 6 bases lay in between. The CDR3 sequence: CASSLRVSYEQYF. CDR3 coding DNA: TGTGCCAGCAGTTTACGGGTTTCCTACGAGCAGTACTTC.

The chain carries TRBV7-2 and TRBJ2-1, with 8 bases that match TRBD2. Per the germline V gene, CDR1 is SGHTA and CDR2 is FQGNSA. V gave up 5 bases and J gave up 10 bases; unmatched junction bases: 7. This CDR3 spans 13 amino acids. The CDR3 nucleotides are TGTGCCAGCAGCATCGGGAGGGTCCCCGAGCAGTTCTTC. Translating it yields CASSIGRVPEQFF.

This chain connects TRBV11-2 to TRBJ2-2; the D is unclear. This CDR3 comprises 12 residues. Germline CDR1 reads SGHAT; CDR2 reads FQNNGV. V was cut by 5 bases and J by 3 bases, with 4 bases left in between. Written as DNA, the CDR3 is TGTGCCAGCAGCCCCCACACCGGGGAGCTGTTTTTT. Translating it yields CASSPHTGELFF.

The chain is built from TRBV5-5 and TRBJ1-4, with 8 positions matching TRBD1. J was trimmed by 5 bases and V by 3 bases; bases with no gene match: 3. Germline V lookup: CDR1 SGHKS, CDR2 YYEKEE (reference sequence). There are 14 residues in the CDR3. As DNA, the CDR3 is TGTGCCAGCAGCTCGGGACAGGTGAATGAAAAACTGTTTTTT. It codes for CASSSGQVNEKLFF.